A selection of T cell receptor beta chains follows, all from one sample in a study of OX40 agonist ivuxolimab in advanced cancers. Method: immunoSEQ multiplex PCR; TCRdb's copy keeps in-frame clones and lacks some. The sample holds approximately 86,000 clones; about 82% are singletons and the top ten take 6.5%. The input for sequencing was CD4+ or CD8+ T cells sorted from blood, taken in a trial of the OX40 agonist ivuxolimab. These receptors were collected from an adult with an advanced solid tumor such as melanoma, head and neck, liver or kidney cancer. Both conserved end residues are part of each CDR3.

V | CDR3
TRBV7-3 | CASSLRGERGYTF
TRBV27 | CASSLRMGLADTQYF
TRBV9 | CASGQGQNEKLFF
TRBV18 | CASSHSTGFNGNTIYF
TRBV4-3 | CASSQDPTVGTYEQYF
TRBV19 | CASSIAPAESYEQYF
TRBV30 | CAWSVSVSVGTGELFF
TRBV19 | CASKRVAGAAGANVLTF
TRBV6-4 | CASSFPDDFNEQFF
TRBV11-3 | CASSLDSIAEQFF
TRBV6-4 | CASSADRASTDTQYF
TRBV29-1 | CSVDTQYF
TRBV4-1 | CASSQSHGGYNSPLHF
TRBV5-4 | CASSLEDRGYGYTF
TRBV29-1 | CSVKTGGSDYEQYF
TRBV18 | CASSPLSGQDNEQFF
TRBV6-1 | CASSRSGPSAF
TRBV27 | CASRPIFRDRGSPTTQYF
TRBV4-1 | CASSHPMADTEAFF
TRBV10-1 | CASSDALGGEQYF
TRBV29-1 | CSVAGLAGGLTYEQYF
TRBV19 | CASSATPGTPTYEQYF
TRBV4-2 | CASSQGQSGFPLHF
TRBV11-3 | CASSLGSERPYNEQFF
TRBV9 | CASSVGQGKADTQYF
TRBV7-2 | CASSLGQGKQPQHF
TRBV19 | CASSGRGGKQFF
TRBV5-6 | CASSLDRVGELFF
TRBV5-1 | CASSALAGEDTQYF
TRBV6-1 | CAIRGGGTDTQYF
TRBV19 | CASSIAGTAYNEQFF
TRBV19 | CASSISNGVQETQYF
TRBV7-7 | CASSLGTGSNEKLFF
TRBV27 | CASSLNPDTSSYEQYF
TRBV5-1 | CASSLDRGKYEQYF
TRBV18 | CASSPFETGGRNQPQHF
TRBV11-2 | CASSFRVLGYEQYF
TRBV5-1 | CASSLAGGRPYEQYF
TRBV28 | CASSRSDSGKYEQYF
TRBV29-1 | CSVAMSSGNTIYF
TRBV7-6 | CASSPPLTDTQYF
TRBV18 | CASSPGTGVDNSPLHF
TRBV25-1 | CATQGGWGGKVTEAFF
TRBV11-3 | CASSSYRSQDGETQYF
TRBV9 | CASSVESSPVRTDTQYF
TRBV5-6 | CASSLIVNRYNEQFF
TRBV15 | CATSRVGTPGEEQFF
TRBV29-1 | CSVSRNRGIQETQYF
TRBV30 | CAWSVGLREPGMETQYF